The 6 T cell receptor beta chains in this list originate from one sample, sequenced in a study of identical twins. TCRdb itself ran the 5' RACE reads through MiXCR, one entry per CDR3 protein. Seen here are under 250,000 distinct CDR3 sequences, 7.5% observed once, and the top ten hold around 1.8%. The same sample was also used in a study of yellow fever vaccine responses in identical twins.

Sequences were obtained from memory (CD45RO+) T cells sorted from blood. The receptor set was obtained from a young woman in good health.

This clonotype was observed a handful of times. DNA for the CDR3: TGTGCCAGCACCCCCCCGGCTAGCGGGAGGTACACCGGGGAGCTGTTTTTT. Encoded protein: CASTPPASGRYTGELFF. The chain joins TRBV12-3 or TRBV12-4 to TRBJ2-2; TRBD2 matches 11 bases. V was pared by 7 bases and J by 3 bases, with 10 bases of the junction left unmatched. The CDR3 consists of 17 residues.

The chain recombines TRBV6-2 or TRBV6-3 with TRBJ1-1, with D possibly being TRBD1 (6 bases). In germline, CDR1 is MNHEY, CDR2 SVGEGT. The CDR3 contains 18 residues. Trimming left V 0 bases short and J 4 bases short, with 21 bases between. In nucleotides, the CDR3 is TGTGCCAGCAGTTACTCGACCCCTATCACAGGGAGGGGCACTGAAGCTTTCTTT. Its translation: CASSYSTPITGRGTEAFF.

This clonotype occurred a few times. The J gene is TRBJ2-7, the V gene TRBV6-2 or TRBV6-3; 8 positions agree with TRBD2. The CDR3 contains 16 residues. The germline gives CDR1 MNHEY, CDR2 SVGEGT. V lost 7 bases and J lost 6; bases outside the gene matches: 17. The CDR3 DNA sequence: TGTGCCAGCAAGAGAGATATGACGGGAGGGATCTCCGAGCAGTACTTC. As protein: CASKRDMTGGISEQYF.

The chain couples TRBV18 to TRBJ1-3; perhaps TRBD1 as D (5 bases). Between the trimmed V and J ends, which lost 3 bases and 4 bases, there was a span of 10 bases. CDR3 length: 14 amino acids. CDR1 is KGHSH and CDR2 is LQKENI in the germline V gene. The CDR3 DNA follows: TGTGCCAGCTCACCGCAGGGTGTCGGAAACACCATATATTTT. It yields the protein CASSPQGVGNTIYF.

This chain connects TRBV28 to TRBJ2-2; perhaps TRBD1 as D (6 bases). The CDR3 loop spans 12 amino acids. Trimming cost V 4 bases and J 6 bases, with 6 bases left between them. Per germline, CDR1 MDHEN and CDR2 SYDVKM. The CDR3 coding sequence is TGTGCCAGCAGTTGGGGGCCCGGGGAGCTGTTTTTT. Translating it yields CASSWGPGELFF. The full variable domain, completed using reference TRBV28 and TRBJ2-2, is DVKVTQSSRYLVKRTGEKVFLECVQDMDHENMFWYRQDPGLGLRLIYFSYDVKMKEKGDIPEGYSVSREKKERFSLILESASTNQTSMYLCASSWGPGELFFGEGSRLTVL.

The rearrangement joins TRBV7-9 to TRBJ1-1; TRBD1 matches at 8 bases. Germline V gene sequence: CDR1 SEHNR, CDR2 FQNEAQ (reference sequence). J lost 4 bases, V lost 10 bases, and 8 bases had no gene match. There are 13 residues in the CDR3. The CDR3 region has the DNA TGTGCCACCGACCAGGGGGCGGCCACTGAAGCTTTCTTT. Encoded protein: CATDQGAATEAFF.